These T cell receptor beta chains were read from a single sample in a study of OX40 agonist ivuxolimab in advanced cancers. Repertoires were generated with immunoSEQ multiplex PCR, while TCRdb's copy carries only in-frame clones and drops some. Found here are about 31,000 clones, 86% of them singletons; the top ten hold around 29%. Sequences were derived from CD4+ or CD8+ T cells sorted from blood, sampled in a trial of the OX40 agonist ivuxolimab. Receptor source: an adult with an advanced solid tumor such as melanoma, head and neck, liver or kidney cancer. The CDR3 runs from the conserved cysteine through the conserved F or W. The D gene is left open where the match is weak. Rows may omit the clone size; those that give it use once, few, many or a size class.

clone_size: NA
d_call: NA
j_call: TRBJ1-2
v_call: TRBV6-5
cdr3_aa: CASSYSGSSNYGYTF
cdr3_nt: TGTGCCAGCAGTTACTCGGGGAGCTCTAACTATGGCTACACCTTC

clone_size: NA
d_call: NA
j_call: TRBJ2-7
v_call: TRBV27
cdr3_aa: CASSFGASLADEQYF
cdr3_nt: TGTGCCAGCAGTTTTGGCGCAAGCCTTGCAGACGAGCAGTACTTC

clone_size: NA
d_call: TRBD1
j_call: TRBJ1-5
v_call: TRBV29-1
cdr3_aa: CSAGDREQPQHF
cdr3_nt: TGCAGCGCTGGGGACAGGGAGCAGCCCCAGCATTTT

clone_size: NA
d_call: NA
j_call: TRBJ1-1
v_call: TRBV6-1
cdr3_aa: CASSPKGKGLKAFF
cdr3_nt: TGTGCCAGCAGTCCAAAAGGGAAGGGACTGAAGGCTTTCTTT

clone_size: NA
d_call: TRBD2
j_call: TRBJ2-7
v_call: TRBV19
cdr3_aa: CASSVQREAGEQYF
cdr3_nt: TGTGCCAGTAGTGTACAGCGGGAGGCAGGCGAGCAGTACTTC

clone_size: NA
d_call: TRBD1
j_call: TRBJ1-2
v_call: TRBV7-2
cdr3_aa: CASSFRTGGIAGGYTF
cdr3_nt: TGTGCCAGCAGCTTCCGGACAGGGGGAATAGCTGGTGGCTACACCTTC

clone_size: once
d_call: NA
j_call: TRBJ2-3
v_call: TRBV29-1
cdr3_aa: CSSSSGQRLPLTSTDTQYF
cdr3_nt: TGCAGTAGTTCGTCAGGACAGCGACTACCACTTACTAGCACAGATACGCAGTATTTT

clone_size: NA
d_call: TRBD1
j_call: TRBJ2-7
v_call: TRBV7-8
cdr3_aa: CASSPTGQGRVHEQYF
cdr3_nt: TGTGCCAGCAGCCCGACGGGACAGGGACGCGTACACGAGCAGTACTTC

clone_size: NA
d_call: NA
j_call: TRBJ2-7
v_call: TRBV5-1
cdr3_aa: CASSITGTPYEQYF
cdr3_nt: TGCGCCAGCAGCATAACCGGGACCCCCTACGAGCAGTACTTC

clone_size: once
d_call: TRBD1
j_call: TRBJ2-2
v_call: TRBV19
cdr3_aa: CASSIGGNRGNTGELFF
cdr3_nt: TGTGCCAGTAGTATAGGGGGCAACAGGGGCAACACCGGGGAGCTGTTTTTT

clone_size: NA
d_call: NA
j_call: TRBJ2-1
v_call: TRBV5-1
cdr3_aa: CASSWRVAGASNEQFF
cdr3_nt: TGCGCCAGCAGCTGGCGGGTTGCGGGGGCCAGCAATGAGCAGTTCTTC

clone_size: NA
d_call: NA
j_call: TRBJ2-7
v_call: TRBV7-9
cdr3_aa: CASSLVGQVLSYEQYF
cdr3_nt: TGTGCCAGCAGCTTAGTAGGGCAGGTCCTCTCCTACGAGCAGTACTTC

clone_size: NA
d_call: NA
j_call: TRBJ1-1
v_call: TRBV29-1
cdr3_aa: CSVGRNTEAFF
cdr3_nt: TGCAGCGTCGGGCGGAACACTGAAGCTTTCTTT

clone_size: NA
d_call: NA
j_call: TRBJ2-3
v_call: TRBV18
cdr3_aa: CASSQRRQETSTDTQYF
cdr3_nt: TGTGCCAGCTCACAACGAAGACAGGAGACTAGCACAGATACGCAGTATTTT

clone_size: NA
d_call: TRBD2
j_call: TRBJ2-7
v_call: TRBV27
cdr3_aa: CASSPPGLADRRPSYEQYF
cdr3_nt: TGTGCCAGCAGTCCTCCGGGACTAGCCGATAGGCGACCCTCCTACGAGCAGTACTTC

clone_size: NA
d_call: TRBD1
j_call: TRBJ2-7
v_call: TRBV7-9
cdr3_aa: CASSDGQGKEQYF
cdr3_nt: TGTGCCAGCAGCGACGGACAGGGTAAAGAGCAGTACTTC

clone_size: NA
d_call: TRBD1
j_call: TRBJ1-2
v_call: TRBV5-4
cdr3_aa: CASSFENQRGRFGYTF
cdr3_nt: TGTGCCAGCAGCTTTGAAAATCAAAGGGGGCGTTTTGGCTACACCTTC

clone_size: NA
d_call: NA
j_call: TRBJ2-7
v_call: TRBV5-1
cdr3_aa: CASSSDTARTYEQYF
cdr3_nt: TGCGCCAGCAGCTCCGACACCGCTAGAACCTACGAGCAGTACTTC

clone_size: NA
d_call: NA
j_call: TRBJ2-7
v_call: TRBV5-1
cdr3_aa: CASRMDASSLYEQYF
cdr3_nt: TGCGCCAGCAGGATGGACGCTAGTAGTCTTTACGAGCAGTACTTC

clone_size: few
d_call: TRBD1
j_call: TRBJ2-2
v_call: TRBV25-1
cdr3_aa: CASSWDRAGGELFF
cdr3_nt: TGTGCCAGCAGTTGGGACAGGGCGGGCGGGGAGCTGTTTTTT

clone_size: NA
d_call: NA
j_call: TRBJ1-3
v_call: TRBV6-5
cdr3_aa: CASSYSAANSGNTIYF
cdr3_nt: TGTGCCAGCAGTTACTCAGCGGCCAACTCTGGAAACACCATATATTTT

clone_size: NA
d_call: TRBD1
j_call: TRBJ1-4
v_call: TRBV4-1
cdr3_aa: CASGQEGAGEKLFF
cdr3_nt: TGCGCCAGCGGCCAAGAGGGGGCAGGTGAAAAACTGTTTTTT

clone_size: NA
d_call: TRBD2
j_call: TRBJ2-7
v_call: TRBV5-5
cdr3_aa: CASSRGEGGFREYEQYF
cdr3_nt: TGTGCCAGCAGCCGCGGGGAGGGAGGGTTCCGGGAGTACGAGCAGTACTTC

clone_size: NA
d_call: NA
j_call: TRBJ2-1
v_call: TRBV4-3
cdr3_aa: CASSQEGFYHNEQFF
cdr3_nt: TGCGCCAGCAGCCAAGAGGGATTCTACCACAATGAGCAGTTCTTC

clone_size: NA
d_call: TRBD2
j_call: TRBJ2-7
v_call: TRBV7-9
cdr3_aa: CASTLDGGREDEQYF
cdr3_nt: TGTGCCAGCACCCTAGACGGAGGGAGGGAGGACGAGCAGTACTTC

clone_size: NA
d_call: NA
j_call: TRBJ2-1
v_call: TRBV5-1
cdr3_aa: CASSLDDKSSYNEQFF
cdr3_nt: TGCGCCAGCAGCTTAGATGACAAGAGCTCCTACAATGAGCAGTTCTTC

clone_size: NA
d_call: TRBD2
j_call: TRBJ2-7
v_call: TRBV4-3
cdr3_aa: CASSQDVLAGNSYEQYF
cdr3_nt: TGCGCCAGCAGCCAAGATGTCCTAGCGGGGAACTCCTACGAGCAGTACTTC

clone_size: NA
d_call: NA
j_call: TRBJ2-1
v_call: TRBV25-1
cdr3_aa: CASSLAVYNEQFF
cdr3_nt: TGTGCCAGCAGTTTGGCGGTCTACAATGAGCAGTTCTTC

clone_size: few
d_call: TRBD2
j_call: TRBJ2-3
v_call: TRBV6-4
cdr3_aa: CASSLAGGTDTQYF
cdr3_nt: TGTGCCAGCAGCCTAGCGGGAGGTACAGATACGCAGTATTTT

clone_size: NA
d_call: NA
j_call: TRBJ1-1
v_call: TRBV7-3
cdr3_aa: CASSLAGQNTEAFF
cdr3_nt: TGTGCCAGCAGCTTAGCGGGACAGAACACTGAAGCTTTCTTT

clone_size: once
d_call: TRBD2
j_call: TRBJ2-2
v_call: TRBV11-1
cdr3_aa: CASSPLGGVTGELFF
cdr3_nt: TGTGCCAGCAGCCCCCTGGGAGGGGTGACCGGGGAGCTGTTTTTT

clone_size: NA
d_call: TRBD2
j_call: TRBJ2-3
v_call: TRBV28
cdr3_aa: CASNPTSGGDTDTQYF
cdr3_nt: TGTGCCAGCAACCCGACTAGCGGGGGAGACACAGATACGCAGTATTTT

clone_size: NA
d_call: NA
j_call: TRBJ1-2
v_call: TRBV13
cdr3_aa: CASSLGRAHGYTF
cdr3_nt: TGTGCCAGCAGCTTAGGAAGGGCCCATGGCTACACCTTC

clone_size: NA
d_call: NA
j_call: TRBJ2-6
v_call: TRBV9
cdr3_aa: CASYCQLKQSRANVLTF
cdr3_nt: TGTGCCAGCTACTGCCAGCTCAAACAAAGTCGGGCCAACGTCCTGACTTTC

clone_size: NA
d_call: TRBD2
j_call: TRBJ2-7
v_call: TRBV4-3
cdr3_aa: CASSQGRTSGKSYEQYF
cdr3_nt: TGCGCCAGCAGCCAAGGTCGGACTAGCGGGAAATCCTACGAGCAGTACTTC

clone_size: NA
d_call: NA
j_call: TRBJ2-3
v_call: TRBV12-5
cdr3_aa: CASGGTLQDTQYF
cdr3_nt: TGTGCTAGTGGTGGGACCCTGCAGGATACGCAGTATTTT

clone_size: NA
d_call: NA
j_call: TRBJ1-3
v_call: TRBV15
cdr3_aa: CATSRHRDSGNTIYF
cdr3_nt: TGTGCCACCAGCAGACACAGAGACTCTGGAAACACCATATATTTT

clone_size: NA
d_call: TRBD2
j_call: TRBJ2-1
v_call: TRBV15
cdr3_aa: CATSSLPWTSDNEQFF
cdr3_nt: TGTGCCACCAGCAGCCTACCCTGGACTAGCGACAATGAGCAGTTCTTC

clone_size: NA
d_call: NA
j_call: TRBJ2-7
v_call: TRBV7-9
cdr3_aa: CASSLSVRGAPKLEQYF
cdr3_nt: TGTGCCAGCAGCTTAAGCGTGAGGGGCGCACCGAAGCTCGAGCAGTACTTC

clone_size: NA
d_call: NA
j_call: TRBJ1-1
v_call: TRBV7-9
cdr3_aa: CASSPTGNTEAFF
cdr3_nt: TGTGCCAGCAGCCCTACAGGGAATACTGAAGCTTTCTTT

clone_size: NA
d_call: TRBD1
j_call: TRBJ1-1
v_call: TRBV13
cdr3_aa: CASSYDRGRNTEAFF
cdr3_nt: TGTGCCAGCAGCTACGACAGGGGGCGCAACACTGAAGCTTTCTTT

clone_size: NA
d_call: NA
j_call: TRBJ1-2
v_call: TRBV19
cdr3_aa: CASSMSRDYGYTF
cdr3_nt: TGTGCCAGTAGTATGTCCCGCGACTATGGCTACACCTTC

clone_size: NA
d_call: TRBD1
j_call: TRBJ2-3
v_call: TRBV19
cdr3_aa: CASSNRGADTQYF
cdr3_nt: TGTGCCAGTAGTAACAGGGGTGCAGATACGCAGTATTTT